This is a list of T cell receptor beta chains from one sample in a study of blood T cell repertoires in COVID-19. This table comes from immunoSEQ multiplex PCR, and its TCRdb copy is limited to in-frame clones, with some not included. The table shows 130,000 to 150,000 clones, with 84% occurring only once. The sample consisted of peripheral blood. Receptors were obtained from a human donor in a cohort sampled during active COVID-19. Each CDR3 is given with its conserved first and last residue. The order of the fields is clone size, J gene, D gene, V gene, CDR3 protein, CDR3 DNA. A D gene is named only where the DNA matches it firmly. Some rows mark clone size as missing; the rest say once, few, many or name a class of expanded clone.

NA | TRBJ2-2 | TRBD1 | TRBV9 | CASSPRGTGATGELFF | TGTGCCAGCAGCCCCCGCGGGACAGGAGCGACCGGGGAGCTGTTTTTT
NA | TRBJ2-2 | NA | TRBV7-2 | CASSLDHGELFF | TGTGCCAGCAGCTTAGATCATGGGGAGCTGTTTTTT
once | TRBJ2-5 | NA | TRBV15 | CATSRDPSPETQYF | TGTGCCACCAGCAGAGATCCCTCCCCAGAGACCCAGTACTTC
NA | TRBJ2-7 | NA | TRBV12-3/TRBV12-4 | CASSLGEHYEQYF | TGTGCCAGCAGTTTAGGTGAACACTACGAGCAGTACTTC
NA | TRBJ1-5 | TRBD1 | TRBV6-5 | CASRQGAIQPQHF | TGTGCCAGTCGACAGGGTGCCATTCAGCCCCAGCATTTT
NA | TRBJ1-2 | TRBD1 | TRBV3-1/TRBV3-2 | CASNTGGFGGYTF | TGTGCCAGCAATACAGGGGGCTTTGGTGGCTACACCTTC
NA | TRBJ1-5 | TRBD1 | TRBV2 | CASRADRVNQPQHF | TGTGCCAGCAGGGCGGACAGGGTGAATCAGCCCCAGCATTTT
NA | TRBJ2-5 | TRBD1 | TRBV4-2 | CASSQDWDRKETQYF | TGTGCCAGCAGCCAAGATTGGGACAGAAAAGAGACCCAGTACTTC
once | TRBJ1-2 | NA | TRBV30 | CAWSASSKGGYTF | TGTGCCTGGAGCGCATCCTCGAAGGGGGGCTACACCTTC
NA | TRBJ2-3 | TRBD2 | TRBV9 | CASSELAGSTDTQYF | TGTGCCAGCAGCGAGCTAGCGGGTAGCACAGATACGCAGTATTTT
NA | TRBJ1-5 | NA | TRBV2 | CASSEAGYSNQPQHF | TGTGCCAGCAGTGAGGCAGGATATAGCAATCAGCCCCAGCATTTT
few | TRBJ1-2 | NA | TRBV9 | CASSVSTGPSEVTNYGYTF | TGTGCCAGCAGCGTCAGCACAGGGCCCTCCGAGGTCACTAACTATGGCTACACCTTC
few | TRBJ1-1 | NA | TRBV5-1 | CASSFAAGGNTEAFF | TGCGCCAGCAGCTTCGCGGCGGGAGGTAACACTGAAGCTTTCTTT
NA | TRBJ1-3 | NA | TRBV12-5 | CASGPRQVSSGNTIYF | TGTGCTAGTGGTCCGCGACAGGTTAGCTCTGGAAACACCATATATTTT
NA | TRBJ2-7 | NA | TRBV19 | CASSIGVSGYEQYF | TGTGCCAGTAGTATAGGAGTTTCGGGGTACGAGCAGTACTTC
NA | TRBJ2-3 | NA | TRBV19 | CASSSQASTDTQYF | TGTGCCAGTAGTAGCCAGGCTAGCACAGATACGCAGTATTTT
NA | TRBJ2-5 | TRBD1 | TRBV4-1 | CASSQGGQTYQETQYF | TGCGCCAGCAGCCAAGGGGGACAGACGTACCAAGAGACCCAGTACTTC
NA | TRBJ2-3 | TRBD1 | TRBV6-2/TRBV6-3 | CASSYSRTGGSDTQYF | TGTGCCAGCAGTTACTCCAGGACAGGGGGCTCGGATACGCAGTATTTT
NA | TRBJ2-2 | NA | TRBV5-1 | CASSSGHGGNTGELFF | TGCGCCAGCAGCTCCGGACATGGCGGGAACACCGGGGAGCTGTTTTTT
NA | TRBJ2-1 | NA | TRBV6-2/TRBV6-3 | CASSSVAAYNEQFF | TGTGCCAGCAGTTCGGTAGCGGCCTACAATGAGCAGTTCTTC
NA | TRBJ2-2 | TRBD1 | TRBV29-1 | CSVAGTVYTGELFF | TGCAGCGTAGCAGGGACAGTCTACACCGGGGAGCTGTTTTTT
NA | TRBJ1-6 | TRBD1 | TRBV19 | CASSPPDRANSPLHF | TGTGCCAGTAGTCCCCCCGACAGGGCGAATTCACCCCTCCACTTT
NA | TRBJ1-5 | NA | TRBV18 | CASSPDMSQPQHF | TGTGCCAGCTCACCCGATATGAGTCAGCCCCAGCATTTT
NA | TRBJ2-2 | TRBD1 | TRBV2 | CASSRQGAEHGELFF | TGTGCCAGCAGTCGACAGGGGGCCGAACACGGGGAGCTGTTTTTT
NA | TRBJ1-5 | TRBD1 | TRBV6-5 | CASEQGASNQPQHF | TGTGCCAGCGAACAGGGGGCTAGCAATCAGCCCCAGCATTTT
NA | TRBJ2-5 | TRBD1 | TRBV7-9 | CASSPHQQGQQETQYF | TGTGCCAGCAGCCCGCATCAACAGGGACAGCAAGAGACCCAGTACTTC
NA | TRBJ2-5 | TRBD2 | TRBV19 | CASRTTGGGAWETQYF | TGTGCCAGTAGGACTACTGGCGGGGGGGCCTGGGAGACCCAGTACTTC
NA | TRBJ2-1 | TRBD2 | TRBV6-6 | CASSSRTSSAYNEQFF | TGTGCCAGCAGTTCCCGGACTAGCTCCGCCTACAATGAGCAGTTCTTC
NA | TRBJ2-3 | TRBD2 | TRBV7-2 | CASSHRDYTFQYF | TGTGCCAGCAGCCACCGGGACTACACCTTCCAGTATTTT
NA | TRBJ2-2 | TRBD2 | TRBV6-2/TRBV6-3 | CASSLLAGVAGELFF | TGTGCCAGCAGTTTGCTAGCGGGGGTAGCCGGGGAGCTGTTTTTT
NA | TRBJ1-4 | NA | TRBV9 | CASSRDMGSKLFF | TGTGCCAGCAGCCGGGACATGGGCTCAAAACTGTTTTTT
NA | TRBJ2-3 | NA | TRBV27 | CASSRADTQYF | TGTGCCAGCAGTCGGGCAGATACGCAGTATTTT
NA | TRBJ1-2 | TRBD1 | TRBV5-4 | CASSLEGQGVRGYTF | TGTGCCAGCAGCTTGGAGGGGCAGGGGGTTCGGGGCTACACCTTC
NA | TRBJ1-6 | TRBD1 | TRBV7-9 | CASTLLQGQGVNSPLHF | TGTGCCAGCACCCTCCTCCAGGGGCAGGGGGTAAATTCACCCCTCCACTTT
NA | TRBJ1-3 | NA | TRBV28 | CASRTQVFGNTIYF | TGTGCCAGCAGAACCCAGGTCTTCGGAAACACCATATATTTT
NA | TRBJ1-4 | NA | TRBV2 | CASSEALQGEKLFF | TGTGCCAGCAGTGAAGCGCTTCAGGGGGAAAAACTGTTTTTT
few | TRBJ1-2 | NA | TRBV4-2 | CASSQSGTGGSHGYTF | TGTGCCAGCAGCCAGTCCGGGACGGGAGGATCTCATGGCTACACCTTC
NA | TRBJ2-7 | NA | TRBV12-5 | CASGLVDGYEQYF | TGTGCTAGTGGTTTGGTAGACGGGTACGAGCAGTACTTC
NA | TRBJ2-7 | TRBD2 | TRBV7-2 | CASSSSSGGPYEQYF | TGTGCCAGCAGCTCCTCTAGCGGGGGGCCTTACGAGCAGTACTTC
NA | TRBJ2-5 | NA | TRBV4-1 | CASSPVFEGRHRETQYF | TGCGCCAGCAGCCCCGTGTTCGAGGGCCGTCACCGGGAGACCCAGTACTTC
NA | TRBJ2-7 | TRBD2 | TRBV5-4 | CASSWGGSSYEQYF | TGTGCCAGCTCGTGGGGGGGTTCCTCCTACGAGCAGTACTTC
NA | TRBJ2-7 | NA | TRBV18 | CASSKDTYEQYF | TGTGCCAGCTCAAAAGACACCTACGAGCAGTACTTC
once | TRBJ2-2 | TRBD1 | TRBV7-8 | CASSLARQGGTGELFF | TGTGCCAGCAGCTTAGCAAGACAGGGCGGTACCGGGGAGCTGTTTTTT
NA | TRBJ1-6 | TRBD1 | TRBV7-2 | CASSSDRGGRNSPLHF | TGTGCCAGCAGCTCAGACAGGGGTGGCAGGAATTCACCCCTCCACTTT